The sequence of this T cell receptor (beta chain) was determined in a study of CD8+ T cells in alopecia areata. Study-level background: Those patients who were treated received oral tofacitinib, which was given at 5 to 10 mg twice daily for moderate-to-severe alopecia areata. Dosing spanned 6 to 18 months on tofacitinib, then 6 months off drug. Overall study findings and caveats: Normal scalp showed lower clonality than lesional scalp, especially alopecia totalis/universalis.

Extracted from the samples, RNA was reverse transcribed into cDNA to serve as the sequencing template. The table came from immunoSEQ multiplex PCR; TCRdb's copy has only in-frame clones and leaves some out. This sample has some 130,000 clones, with 45% to 65% found just once. V trimming: 6 bases; J trimming: 6 bases; junction bases outside the gene matches: 4. Germline CDR1 reads DFQATT; CDR2 reads SNEGSKA (reference sequence). This CDR3 contains 11 residues. Concerning this clone: What it binds is not known.

This TCR was recovered from a human donor with alopecia areata. The sequencing here drew on CD4+ T cells sorted from blood, taken at week 0. This chain connects TRBV20-1 to TRBJ2-7, with 8 positions matching TRBD1. The CDR3: CSARTGSEQYF. CDR3 DNA sequence: TGCAGTGCCCGGACAGGGAGCGAGCAGTACTTC.